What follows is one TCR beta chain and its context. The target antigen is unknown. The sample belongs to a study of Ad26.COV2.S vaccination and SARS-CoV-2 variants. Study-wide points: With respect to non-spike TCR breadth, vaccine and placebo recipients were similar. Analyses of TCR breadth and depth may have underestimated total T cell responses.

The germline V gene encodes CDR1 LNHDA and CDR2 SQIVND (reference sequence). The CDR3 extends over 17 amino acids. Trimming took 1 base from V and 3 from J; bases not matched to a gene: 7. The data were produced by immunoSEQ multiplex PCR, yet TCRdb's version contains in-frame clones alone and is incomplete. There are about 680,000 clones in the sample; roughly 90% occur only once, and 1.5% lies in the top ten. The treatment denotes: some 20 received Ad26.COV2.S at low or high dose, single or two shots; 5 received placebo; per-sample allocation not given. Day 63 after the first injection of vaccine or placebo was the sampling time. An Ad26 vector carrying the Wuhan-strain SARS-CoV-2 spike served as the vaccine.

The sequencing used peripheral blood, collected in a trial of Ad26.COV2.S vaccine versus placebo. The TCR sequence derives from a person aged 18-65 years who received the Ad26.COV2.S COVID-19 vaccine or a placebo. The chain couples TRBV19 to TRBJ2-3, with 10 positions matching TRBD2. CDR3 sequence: CASSIGTSGMMTDTQYF. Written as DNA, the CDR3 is TGTGCCAGTAGTATAGGTACTAGCGGGATGATGACAGATACGCAGTATTTT. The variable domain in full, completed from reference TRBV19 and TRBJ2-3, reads DGGITQSPKYLFRKEGQNVTLSCEQNLNHDAMYWYRQDPGQGLRLIYYSQIVNDFQKGDIAEGYSVSREKKESFPLTVTSAQKNPTAFYLCASSIGTSGMMTDTQYFGPGTRLTVL.